One TCR beta chain is described in this entry. Repertoires were generated with immunoSEQ multiplex PCR, while TCRdb's copy carries only in-frame clones and drops some. The data contain about 200,000 clones, 75% to 90% of them singletons. These data are taken from a study of blood T cell repertoires in COVID-19. Germline lookup yields CDR1 LNHNV and CDR2 YYDKDF (reference sequence). The CDR3 runs 15 residues. J lost 1 base, V lost 3 bases, and 5 bases had no gene match. Source material: PBMCs or T cells enriched from blood (not recorded which). The receptor was derived from a middle-aged woman with acute COVID-19. This chain connects TRBV15 to TRBJ1-1; 7 bases agree with TRBD1. The CDR3 DNA reads TGTGCCACCAGCAGCCTACAGGGGCGGAACACTGAAGCTTTCTTT. Amino acids: CATSSLQGRNTEAFF.